This TCR beta chain was sequenced for a study of chemoradiotherapy in HPV16-positive cancers. Overall study context: A couple of HPV16-positive patients' cells yielded candidate HPV-specific clones and common motifs.

V dropped 0 bases and J dropped 1 base, with 7 bases sitting between them. Per germline, CDR1 SGHRS and CDR2 YFSETQ. The CDR3 is made up of 14 amino acids. Repertoires were sampled repeatedly during chemoradiotherapy. As concerns this clone: Its target is not known.

General study points: For HPV16-positive patients, expanding HPV-responsive T cells associated with longer recurrence-free survival.

The protocol was immunoSEQ multiplex PCR, while the TCRdb copy is restricted to in-frame clones and leaves out a portion. The data show about 5,000 clones, 85% to 90% seen once. This receptor was obtained from a human donor with HPV-associated anogenital cancer. The chain uses TRBV5-1 and TRBJ1-1, with unresolved D. The specimen comprised tumor tissue, sampled from a patient who underwent chemoradiotherapy. CDR3 residues: CASSLAVPNTEAFF. CDR3 in DNA: TGCGCCAGCAGCTTGGCGGTTCCGAACACTGAAGCTTTCTTT.